This T cell receptor beta chain was identified in a study of shared clonotypes between healthy human individuals. Germline CDR1 is LNHDA and CDR2 is SQIVND (reference sequence). The CDR3 covers 15 residues. V was pared by 5 bases and J by 3 bases, with 6 bases of the junction left unmatched. TCRdb keeps only in-frame clones here, not all; method: immunoSEQ multiplex PCR. The table has nearly 750,000 clones, over 55% seen once. The sequenced material came from memory CD4+ T cells sorted from blood. Indicated subset: CD45RA-negative fraction. This TCR came from a woman in her twenties or thirties in good health. The rearrangement links TRBV19 to TRBJ2-1; 8 nucleotides align to TRBD2. CDR3 amino acids: CASSSPSGFYNEQFF. The CDR3 DNA is TGTGCCAGTAGTTCGCCTAGCGGGTTCTACAATGAGCAGTTCTTC.